Listed here are 22 T cell receptor beta chains from one sample, sequenced in a study of blood T cells in healthy people across ages. Using a J-beta primer mix together with a sample-barcoded 5' primer, a second PCR was run for about 6 to 12 cycles. Via MiXCR, TCRdb re-called the 5' RACE reads, giving one row per CDR3 protein. The sample has 650,000 to 900,000 distinct CDR3 sequences, 62% seen once. Specimen: blood. The receptors stem from a man aged 25 to 40 in good health.

J is TRBJ1-1 and V is TRBV20-1; a weak D match, TRBD1 (5 bases). CDR1 and CDR2 from the germline V gene are DFQATT and SNEGSKA (reference sequence). Deletions cut 2 bases from V and 10 bases from J, with 11 bases between. The CDR3 consists of 11 residues. The CDR3 DNA reads as TGCAGTGCTAGAAAGACAGCCGGAGCTTTCTTT. It encodes CSARKTAGAFF.

This chain links TRBV12-3 or TRBV12-4 with TRBJ2-3, with TRBD2 matching 10 bases. The CDR3 extends over 15 amino acids. The V gene end was trimmed by 4 bases and the J gene end by 7 bases; junction bases not matched to a gene: 8. The CDR3 reads CASSSSGGAVHTQYF. The CDR3 DNA sequence: TGTGCCAGCAGTTCCAGCGGGGGGGCCGTGCATACGCAGTATTTT.

This chain connects TRBV7-4 to TRBJ2-1; TRBD2 is a possible D gene (6 bases). V lost 5 bases and J 0 bases, leaving 20 bases between the germline ends. This CDR3 has 18 residues. Germline V gene sequence: CDR1 SGHVT, CDR2 SQSDAQ. The CDR3, as DNA: TGTGCCAGCAGCGGTAGCGGCGGGGTACGGTTCTCCTACAATGAGCAGTTCTTC. This gives the protein CASSGSGGVRFSYNEQFF.

This clonotype was observed a few times. The chain employs TRBV3-1 and TRBJ1-4; D perhaps matches TRBD1 (5 bases). Trimming left V 4 bases short and J 6 bases short, with 15 bases between. The CDR3 extends over 15 amino acids. Germline V gene data show CDR1 as LGHDT and CDR2 as YNNKEL (reference sequence). The CDR3 spells CASSPTPRGDEKLFF. DNA for the CDR3: TGTGCCAGCAGCCCGACTCCTAGGGGTGATGAAAAACTGTTTTTT. Complete variable domain (other parts from reference TRBV3-1 and TRBJ1-4): DTAVSQTPKYLVTQMGNDKSIKCEQNLGHDTMYWYKQDSKKFLKIMFSYNNKELIINETVPNRFSPKSPDKAHLNLHINSLELGDSAVYFCASSPTPRGDEKLFFGSGTQLSVL.

This rearrangement joins TRBV20-1 to TRBJ2-5; 9 positions match TRBD2. Germline V CDR1 and CDR2: DFQATT, SNEGSKA (reference sequence). After removal of 5 bases from V and 4 bases from J, the junction contained 11 bases not matched to a gene. The CDR3 is made up of 15 amino acids. This CDR3 reads CSADNRLAVVETQYF. DNA of the CDR3: TGCAGTGCTGATAATCGACTAGCGGTAGTAGAGACCCAGTACTTC.

CDR3 in amino acids: CSVEGTTTDTQYF. CDR3 DNA: TGCAGCGTTGAGGGGACTACCACAGATACGCAGTATTTT. The chain joins TRBV29-1 to TRBJ2-3; TRBD2 matches at 7 bases. J gave up 2 bases and V 3 bases, and 2 bases lay outside the gene matches. Germline assignment: CDR1 SQVTM and CDR2 ANQGSEA. This CDR3 is 13 amino acids long.

This CDR3 reads CSARGRQQETQYF. In DNA form, the CDR3 reads TGCAGTGCTAGAGGGCGACAGCAAGAGACCCAGTACTTC. This sequence joins TRBV20-1 and TRBJ2-5; maybe TRBD1 (5 bases). There are 13 residues in the CDR3. From germline, CDR1 is DFQATT and CDR2 SNEGSKA (reference sequence). The V end was cut by 1 base, the J end by 2 bases, with 8 bases between.

The genes are TRBV3-1 and TRBJ2-7, with TRBD2 matching over 8 bases. CDR1 LGHDT and CDR2 YNNKEL come from the germline V gene (reference sequence). The CDR3 extends over 15 amino acids. The V segment lost 5 bases and the J segment 4 bases; nucleotides outside the gene matches: 10. The CDR3 loop is CASSLDPGGPYEQYF. CDR3 in DNA: TGTGCCAGCAGCTTAGATCCGGGAGGGCCTTACGAGCAGTACTTC.

This chain connects TRBV4-2 to TRBJ1-2; D call uncertain. CDR3 length: 16 residues. Trimming pared 4 bases from V and 7 bases from J, leaving 22 bases between. In germline, CDR1 is LGHNA, CDR2 YNFKEQ. CDR3 residues: CASSLADGETAGGYTF. The CDR3 coding sequence is TGTGCCAGCAGCCTTGCTGACGGGGAGACGGCGGGTGGCTACACCTTC.

V is TRBV20-1 and J is TRBJ2-1; D is undetermined. Trimming stripped 3 bases from V and 0 bases from J, with 12 bases between. CDR1 is DFQATT and CDR2 is SNEGSKA in the germline V gene (reference sequence). This CDR3 spans 15 amino acids. The CDR3, as DNA: TGCAGTGCTAGGGCCCCCTACAGCTCCTACAATGAGCAGTTCTTC. Its protein product is CSARAPYSSYNEQFF.

This clonotype has more than one count but fewer than ten. The rearrangement joins TRBV28 to TRBJ1-2, with D possibly matching TRBD1 (5 bases). CDR1 and CDR2 from the germline V gene are MDHEN and SYDVKM. V lost 2 bases and J 4 bases, leaving 8 bases between the germline ends. The CDR3 covers 13 residues. The CDR3 DNA follows: TGTGCCAGCAGTTTAACAGGCACCTATGGCTACACCTTC. It translates to CASSLTGTYGYTF.

In its sample, this clonotype was seen a few times. The rearrangement links TRBV20-1 to TRBJ2-7, with TRBD1 as a possible D gene (6 bases). CDR3 length: 13 amino acids. V was clipped by 5 bases and J by 1 base, with 12 bases between them. Germline V lookup: CDR1 DFQATT, CDR2 SNEGSKA (reference sequence). Written as DNA, the CDR3 is TGCAGTGCTCTCCGGACAGCTTCCTACGAGCAGTACTTC. This gives the protein CSALRTASYEQYF.

This clonotype was counted once. This CDR3 reads CASSTGTSGGGSSYNEQFF. The CDR3 DNA sequence: TGCGCCAGCAGCACCGGGACTAGCGGGGGGGGGAGCTCCTACAATGAGCAGTTCTTC. The chain is built from TRBV5-1 and TRBJ2-1; TRBD2 agrees at 16 bases. V trimming: 4 bases; J trimming: 0 bases; junction bases outside the gene matches: 7. The CDR3 extends over 19 amino acids. Germline values: CDR1 SGHRS, CDR2 YFSETQ.

This clonotype has only a few counts. V and J are TRBV5-6 and TRBJ1-2; perhaps TRBD1 as D (5 bases). The CDR3 runs 16 residues. The V end was cut by 4 bases, the J end by 0 bases, with 16 bases between. Germline values: CDR1 SGHDT, CDR2 YYEEEE. For the CDR3, the DNA is TGTGCCAGCAGCCGGGGAGCAGGGAGCACTAACTATGGCTACACCTTC. The encoded protein is CASSRGAGSTNYGYTF. Drawing the rest from reference TRBV5-6 and TRBJ1-2, the complete variable domain is DAGVTQSPTHLIKTRGQQVTLRCSPKSGHDTVSWYQQALGQGPQFIFQYYEEEERQRGNFPDRFSGHQFPNYSSELNVNALLLGDSALYLCASSRGAGSTNYGYTFGSGTRLTVV.

The chain couples TRBV4-1 to TRBJ1-2, with TRBD1 matching over 10 bases. Germline CDR1 reads MGHRA; CDR2 reads YSYEKL. Unmatched junction bases numbered 5, after V lost 8 bases and J lost 2 bases. The CDR3 length is 14 residues. CDR3 sequence reads: CASGTGDLNYGYTF. DNA for the CDR3: TGCGCCAGCGGGACAGGGGACCTAAACTATGGCTACACCTTC.

This chain joins TRBV11-1 and TRBJ2-6; D assignment may be TRBD1 or TRBD2 (5 bases each). V was clipped by 0 bases and J by 2 bases, with 8 bases between them. CDR1 and CDR2 (germline): SGHAT, FQDESV (reference sequence). The CDR3 contains 16 residues. CDR3 residues: CASSLAWGTGANVLTF. CDR3 sequence (DNA): TGTGCCAGCAGCTTAGCGTGGGGGACTGGGGCCAACGTCCTGACTTTC.

The table lists this clonotype with a few counts. The V call is TRBV6-2 or TRBV6-3, the J call TRBJ2-7, with TRBD2 as a possible D gene (7 bases). The CDR3 covers 15 residues. The germline gives CDR1 MNHEY, CDR2 SVGEGT. V lost 7 bases to trimming and J lost 7 bases, with 23 bases between them. CDR3 amino acids: CASINGGPGRLEQYF. Written as DNA, the CDR3 is TGTGCCAGCATCAACGGGGGGCCAGGACGTCTGGAGCAGTACTTC.

The rearrangement uses TRBV29-1 and TRBJ1-1; tentatively, D is TRBD1 (5 bases). Germline V gene lookup returns CDR1 SQVTM and CDR2 ANQGSEA. This CDR3 has 15 amino acids. V dropped 0 bases and J dropped 5 bases, with 16 bases sitting between them. The CDR3 sequence: CSVEDYGGIGTEAFF. The CDR3 coding sequence is TGCAGCGTTGAAGATTACGGGGGGATCGGGACTGAAGCTTTCTTT.

The chain couples TRBV7-3 to TRBJ1-1; D is possibly TRBD1 (5 bases). Trimming pared 4 bases from V and 4 bases from J, leaving 10 bases between. This CDR3 spans 13 amino acids. Germline CDR1 SGHTA, CDR2 FQGTGA. This chain's CDR3 is CASSSTQGTEAFF. The CDR3 DNA sequence: TGTGCCAGCAGCTCAACGCAGGGCACTGAAGCTTTCTTT.

The rearrangement joins TRBV29-1 to TRBJ2-3; tentative D call: TRBD1 (5 bases). CDR3 length: 14 amino acids. Germline CDR1 and CDR2: SQVTM and ANQGSEA. Trimming cost V 8 bases and J 2 bases, with 17 bases left between them. DNA of the CDR3: TGCAGCCTTTCCGTTCAGGGCCTCACAGATACGCAGTATTTT. Residues: CSLSVQGLTDTQYF.

This clonotype was picked up a small number of times. The chain joins TRBV6-2 or TRBV6-3 to TRBJ1-2; a possible D gene is TRBD1 (5 bases). The CDR3 runs to 13 residues. CDR1 MNHEY and CDR2 SVGEGT come from the germline V gene. With 5 bases removed from V and 4 bases from J, the gap between germline ends came to 11 bases. CDR3 region: CASSRQPLYGYTF. DNA for the CDR3: TGTGCCAGCAGTCGACAGCCACTCTATGGCTACACCTTC.

There are a few counts of this clonotype. In DNA form, the CDR3 reads TGTGCCATCAGTGCCGACAGTTCCCAGCCCCAGCATTTT. Translated, it gives CAISADSSQPQHF. This chain joins TRBV10-3 and TRBJ1-5, with D possibly TRBD1 on 5 matching bases. The CDR3 totals 13 residues. The V gene's germline CDR1 is ENHRY and CDR2 SYGVKD. V shed 4 bases and J shed 7 bases, with 11 bases lying between them.